This entry describes one T cell receptor beta chain. What it recognizes is unknown. The sample originates from a study of cytomegalovirus exposure and HLA in healthy donors. For the study at large: Among several hundred genotyped donors, around 81% fell in the Caucasian-associated ancestry cluster.

13 Jbeta primers and 60 Vbeta primers were used for the PCR. Method: immunoSEQ multiplex PCR; TCRdb's copy keeps in-frame clones and lacks some. The sample holds over 100,000 clones, roughly 83% seen once. Study-wide findings and caveats: Later examination showed HLA-associated TCR beta chains had greater clonal expansion than equally common others. Cytomegalovirus association was assigned to more than 150 TCR beta chains. The authors later linked a missense DCLRE1C variant to TCR beta V- and J-gene trimming.

The sample was PBMCs. The TCR was taken from a man in his forties in good health and CMV-seronegative.

The CDR3 DNA reads as TGCGCCAGCAGCCCCCAACTTCGGACAGGGGGAGGCTACACCTTC. This translates into CASSPQLRTGGGYTF. This sequence joins TRBV5-1 and TRBJ1-2, with 10 bases aligning to TRBD1. Trimming took 4 bases from V and 8 from J; bases not matched to a gene: 11. This CDR3 region has 15 residues. Looked up from germline, CDR1 is SGHRS and CDR2 is YFSETQ.